The 18 T cell receptor beta chains reported below all come from one sample, sequenced in a study of OX40 agonist ivuxolimab in advanced cancers. TCRdb's table, derived via immunoSEQ multiplex PCR, lists solely in-frame clones and lacks some. The sample carries some 19,000 clones, approximately 78% recorded once. Sequences were derived from CD4+ or CD8+ T cells sorted from blood, sampled in a trial of the OX40 agonist ivuxolimab. The receptor source for this set is an adult with an advanced solid tumor such as melanoma, head and neck, liver or kidney cancer.

The V gene is TRBV19, the J gene TRBJ2-7; tentative D call: TRBD1 (6 bases). V was pared by 1 base and J by 3 bases, with 16 bases between. This CDR3 has 16 amino acids. In germline, CDR1 is LNHDA, CDR2 SQIVND (reference sequence). The chain's CDR3 is CASSIAPQGNLYEQYF. Written as DNA, the CDR3 is TGTGCCAGTAGTATAGCTCCCCAGGGGAACCTCTACGAGCAGTACTTC.

This clone came up a few times. This chain links TRBV7-9 with TRBJ2-5; TRBD1 agrees at 7 bases. The V and J ends lost 5 bases and 1 base, in that order; junction bases with no gene match: 4. The CDR3 covers 14 residues. Germline-derived CDR1 and CDR2 are SEHNR and FQNEAQ (reference sequence). CDR3 nucleotide sequence: TGTGCCAGCAGCGATGGACAGGCCCAAGAGACCCAGTACTTC. It encodes CASSDGQAQETQYF. The whole variable domain, remainder taken from reference TRBV7-9 and TRBJ2-5, is DTGVSQNPRHKITKRGQNVTFRCDPISEHNRLYWYRQTLGQGPEFLTYFQNEAQLEKSRLLSDRFSAERPKGSFSTLEIQRTEQGDSAMYLCASSDGQAQETQYFGPGTRLLVL.

V gene TRBV9 combines with J gene TRBJ2-7, with 8 bases aligning to TRBD1. V was clipped by 2 bases and J by 3 bases; unmatched bases: 7. The CDR3 has 15 amino acids. CDR1 SGDLS and CDR2 YYNGEE come from the germline V gene. The CDR3 region is CASSVSGTGGYEQYF. As DNA, the CDR3 is TGTGCCAGCAGCGTCTCCGGGACAGGTGGCTACGAGCAGTACTTC.

V usage is TRBV28 and J usage is TRBJ1-1; a weak D match, TRBD1 (5 bases). The germline V gene encodes CDR1 MDHEN and CDR2 SYDVKM. V dropped 2 bases and J dropped 3 bases, with 7 bases sitting between them. The CDR3 spans 13 residues. Here the CDR3 DNA reads TGTGCCAGCAGTTTAATCAGGGACACTGAAGCTTTCTTT. Translating gives CASSLIRDTEAFF.

V usage is TRBV7-8 and J usage is TRBJ2-7, with D hard to call. Germline assignment: CDR1 SGHVS and CDR2 FQNEAQ. CDR3 length: 15 residues. V was trimmed by 1 base and J by 2 bases, leaving 12 bases between them. The CDR3 reads CASSLEAQITYEQYF. The CDR3, as DNA: TGTGCCAGCAGCTTAGAAGCACAGATTACCTACGAGCAGTACTTC.

This chain connects TRBV29-1 to TRBJ2-2; a weak D match, TRBD2 (5 bases). Germline values: CDR1 SQVTM, CDR2 ANQGSEA. Trimming took 4 bases from V and 1 from J, leaving 7 bases between them. This CDR3 spans 13 amino acids. The CDR3 sequence is CSVAGLNTGELFF. The CDR3 DNA reads TGCAGCGTTGCTGGACTGAACACCGGGGAGCTGTTTTTT.

The chain recombines TRBV2 with TRBJ2-3; D possibly corresponds to TRBD1 (5 bases). Germline V gene lookup returns CDR1 SNHLY and CDR2 FYNNEI. V lost 8 bases to trimming and J lost 2 bases, with 14 bases between them. The CDR3 has 14 amino acids. The CDR3 sequence is CASGADKYTDTQYF. The CDR3 bases are TGTGCCAGCGGGGCAGACAAATACACAGATACGCAGTATTTT.

J is TRBJ1-4 and V is TRBV5-5; tentative D call: TRBD1 (5 bases). Germline values: CDR1 SGHKS, CDR2 YYEKEE (reference sequence). V lost 3 bases, J lost 5 bases, and 11 bases lay in between. The length of the CDR3 is 14 residues. The CDR3 DNA reads TGTGCCAGCAGCTCCCCGGACACGAATGAAAAACTGTTTTTT. It encodes CASSSPDTNEKLFF.

About this clone itself: This same CDR3 is encoded by further DNA sequences in the sample. V gene TRBV9 combines with J gene TRBJ1-2; D is undetermined. CDR1 SGDLS and CDR2 YYNGEE come from the germline V gene. The ends were cut back, 0 bases at V and 2 bases at J, with 8 bases in the middle. The CDR3 runs to 14 residues. CDR3 loop: CASSVATENYGYTF. CDR3 DNA: TGTGCCAGCAGCGTAGCCACAGAGAACTATGGCTACACCTTC. Full variable domain (outside the CDR3, taken from reference TRBV9 and TRBJ1-2): DSGVTQTPKHLITATGQRVTLRCSPRSGDLSVYWYQQSLDQGLQFLIQYYNGEERAKGNILERFSAQQFPDLHSELNLSSLELGDSALYFCASSVATENYGYTFGSGTRLTVV.

In DNA, the CDR3 is TGTGCCAGCAGCTTAGTGGGGTTTAACGAGCAGTACTTC. Translation: CASSLVGFNEQYF. The V gene is TRBV13, the J gene TRBJ2-7; D call uncertain. This CDR3 has 13 residues. Germline V gene lookup returns CDR1 PRHDT and CDR2 FYEKMQ (reference sequence). Trimming took off 1 base at V and 5 bases at J, with 9 bases between the two ends.

V gene TRBV19 combines with J gene TRBJ2-1; 8 bases line up with TRBD2. The CDR3 extends over 17 amino acids. Trimming at V came to 2 bases and at J to 0 bases, leaving 6 bases not matched to a gene. Germline CDR1 reads LNHDA; CDR2 reads SQIVND (reference sequence). CDR3 sequence reads: CASSILGLAGSYNEQFF. The CDR3 bases are TGTGCCAGTAGTATACTGGGGCTAGCGGGCTCCTACAATGAGCAGTTCTTC.

This clone was seen more than once but under ten times. V usage is TRBV7-3 and J usage is TRBJ1-6; 7 positions agree with TRBD1. The CDR3 runs to 17 residues. Trimming at V came to 5 bases and at J to 6 bases, leaving 13 bases not matched to a gene. Germline V gene sequence: CDR1 SGHTA, CDR2 FQGTGA. CDR3 sequence: CASSTHDREGSNSPLHF. The CDR3 coding sequence is TGTGCCAGCAGCACCCATGACAGGGAGGGAAGTAATTCACCCCTCCACTTT.

V gene TRBV28 combines with J gene TRBJ2-7; tentative D call: TRBD2 (6 bases). Germline CDR1 and CDR2: MDHEN and SYDVKM. The V gene lost 4 bases and the J gene lost 4 bases, with 8 bases spanning the gap. The CDR3 runs to 12 residues. The CDR3 reads CASSWGEYEQYF. The CDR3 DNA is TGTGCCAGCAGTTGGGGGGAATACGAGCAGTACTTC.

V is TRBV14 and J is TRBJ2-3, with 7 bases matching TRBD2. CDR3 length: 13 amino acids. Germline assignment: CDR1 SGHDN and CDR2 FVKESK. V lost 4 bases and J lost 10; bases outside the gene matches: 8. For the CDR3, the DNA is TGTGCCAGCAGCCCCGCTAGCGGAGGGCCGCAGTATTTT. Its translation is CASSPASGGPQYF.

This rearrangement joins TRBV19 to TRBJ2-1, with 12 bases lining up with TRBD2. The CDR3 contains 13 residues. Germline V gene sequence: CDR1 LNHDA, CDR2 SQIVND (reference sequence). J lost 7 bases, V lost 6 bases, and 1 base had no gene match. CDR3 bases: TGTGCCAGTAGGCTAGCGGGAGGGAATGAGCAGTTCTTC. This sequence encodes CASRLAGGNEQFF. The complete variable domain, with remaining parts taken from reference TRBV19 and TRBJ2-1, reads DGGITQSPKYLFRKEGQNVTLSCEQNLNHDAMYWYRQDPGQGLRLIYYSQIVNDFQKGDIAEGYSVSREKKESFPLTVTSAQKNPTAFYLCASRLAGGNEQFFGPGTRLTVL.

The V gene is TRBV27, the J gene TRBJ1-1, with D possibly TRBD1 on 6 matching bases. Germline assignment: CDR1 MNHEY and CDR2 SMNVEV (reference sequence). V was shortened by 5 bases and J by 4 bases, with 14 bases between the two germline ends. There are 14 residues in the CDR3. CDR3 residues: CASSIQGSGTEAFF. The CDR3 bases are TGTGCCAGCAGTATACAGGGATCAGGCACTGAAGCTTTCTTT.

In nucleotides, the CDR3 is TGTGCCAGCAGCTCCACCGGGGTTTTTTTGAACACTGAAGCTTTCTTT. Amino acids: CASSSTGVFLNTEAFF. This rearrangement joins TRBV5-4 to TRBJ1-1, with no clear D. Germline assignment: CDR1 SGHNT and CDR2 YYREEE (reference sequence). The CDR3 has 16 residues. Trimming shortened V by 3 bases and J by 0 bases, and 15 bases separated the two germline ends.

The rearrangement links TRBV7-2 to TRBJ2-3; 12 positions agree with TRBD2. The germline V gene has CDR1 SGHTA and CDR2 FQGNSA. CDR3 length: 15 residues. Germline trimming cut 5 bases from V and 4 bases from J; bases unmatched to any gene: 4. CDR3 nucleotide sequence: TGTGCCAGCAGCACACTAGCGGGAGGCCCAGATACGCAGTATTTT. Its translation: CASSTLAGGPDTQYF.